This TCR beta chain was found in a study of radiation and T cells in renal cell carcinoma. Study-wide results and limits: In blood, top tumor clones expanded by 2 weeks, shrinking by 4.

Time point specified: blood 4 weeks post-SBRT, at nephrectomy. Treatment reported: 15 Gy SBRT to primary tumor, nephrectomy 4 weeks later. Germline CDR1 and CDR2: SGHRS and YFSETQ. The CDR3 loop spans 15 amino acids. V was shortened by 0 bases and J by 0 bases, with 9 bases between the two germline ends. The table lists this clone with a count of one. Antigen specificity is unknown. TCRdb keeps only in-frame clones here, not all; method: immunoSEQ multiplex PCR. The profile shows around 99,000 clones, roughly 84% of them singletons. The clonotype comes from a man aged 60-69 years with renal cell carcinoma. The chain couples TRBV5-1 to TRBJ1-2; D is ambiguous. The sample consisted of blood, taken from a patient whose treatment included radiotherapy and nephrectomy. CDR3 DNA: TGCGCCAGCAGCTTGGTGGGGAACCCTAACTATGGCTACACCTTC. Its protein is CASSLVGNPNYGYTF.